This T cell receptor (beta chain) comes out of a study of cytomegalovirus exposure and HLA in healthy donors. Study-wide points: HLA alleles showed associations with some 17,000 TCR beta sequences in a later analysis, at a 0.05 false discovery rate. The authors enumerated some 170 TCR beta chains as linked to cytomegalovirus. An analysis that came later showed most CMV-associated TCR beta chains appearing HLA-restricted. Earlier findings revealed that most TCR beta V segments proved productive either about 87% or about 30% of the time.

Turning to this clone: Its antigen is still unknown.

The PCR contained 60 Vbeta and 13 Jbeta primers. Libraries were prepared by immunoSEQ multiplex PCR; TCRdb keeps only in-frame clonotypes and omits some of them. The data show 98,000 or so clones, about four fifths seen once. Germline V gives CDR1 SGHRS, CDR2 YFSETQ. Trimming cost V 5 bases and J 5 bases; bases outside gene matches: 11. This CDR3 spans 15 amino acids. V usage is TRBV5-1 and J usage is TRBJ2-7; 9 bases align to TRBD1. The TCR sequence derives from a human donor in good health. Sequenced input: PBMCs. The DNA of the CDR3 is TGCGCCAGCAGGCTCTCGACAGGGGGGAGTGACGAGCAGTACTTC. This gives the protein CASRLSTGGSDEQYF.